The 7 T cell receptor beta chains reported below all come from one sample, sequenced in a study of a mutant IDH1 vaccine in newly diagnosed glioma. The time point is: week 23, last vaccination. The investigators gave 300 ug of mutant IDH1 20-mer peptide in each vaccine dose, together with topical imiquimod. For these TCRs, the target antigens are not known. Assay: immunoSEQ multiplex PCR; the TCRdb copy retains only in-frame clones and omits some. The data hold roughly 70,000 clones, with over 75% observed a single time. The sequenced sample was PBMCs, obtained from a glioma patient whose treatment included an IDH1 peptide vaccine. These receptors all come from a man between 18 and 35 years old with glioma.

This sequence joins TRBV7-9 and TRBJ2-7, with a tentative D call TRBD2 (5 bases). The germline V and J ends were trimmed by 5 bases and 1 base, with 15 bases remaining between them. Per germline, CDR1 SEHNR and CDR2 FQNEAQ (reference sequence). The CDR3 totals 15 residues. The CDR3 is CASSLGGGLSYEQYF. Here the CDR3 DNA reads TGTGCCAGCAGCCTGGGCGGCGGACTGTCCTACGAGCAGTACTTC.

J is TRBJ1-4 and V is TRBV30; tentatively, D is TRBD1 (5 bases). Looked up from germline, CDR1 is GTSNPN and CDR2 is SVGIG (reference sequence). V was clipped by 2 bases and J by 0 bases, with 13 bases between them. The CDR3 runs 16 residues. CDR3 sequence reads: CAWSKRDFPTNEKLFF. The CDR3 bases are TGTGCCTGGAGTAAGAGGGACTTTCCAACTAATGAAAAACTGTTTTTT.

The rearrangement uses TRBV6-5 and TRBJ1-2; D unresolved. The CDR3 spans 15 residues. The V and J ends lost 6 bases and 4 bases respectively, with 18 bases between them. Germline V gives CDR1 MNHEY, CDR2 SVGAGI. The CDR3 bases are TGTGCCAGCAGCCCCGGGTTCTCTAGTTTCTATGGCTACACCTTC. This sequence encodes CASSPGFSSFYGYTF.

This chain links TRBV27 with TRBJ1-4; D might be TRBD1 (5 bases). The germline V gene encodes CDR1 MNHEY and CDR2 SMNVEV (reference sequence). The CDR3 totals 16 residues. The germline V and J ends were trimmed by 0 bases and 0 bases, with 8 bases remaining between them. The CDR3, as DNA: TGTGCCAGCAGTTTATCCTGGGGGGCAACTAATGAAAAACTGTTTTTT. Its protein product is CASSLSWGATNEKLFF.

The V and J genes are TRBV7-8 and TRBJ2-7, with 10 bases that match TRBD2. The CDR3 has 15 amino acids. Germline assignment: CDR1 SGHVS and CDR2 FQNEAQ. V lost 5 bases and J lost 3; bases outside the gene matches: 7. In nucleotides, the CDR3 is TGTGCCAGCAGCAGAAACCTAGCGGGAGACTACGAGCAGTACTTC. Amino acids: CASSRNLAGDYEQYF.

This clone was seen just once. DNA for the CDR3: TGTGCCAGCAGCTTGGGGACAGGGTCTTACAACACTGAAGCTTTCTTT. It codes for CASSLGTGSYNTEAFF. The chain employs TRBV5-8 and TRBJ1-1; TRBD1 matches 8 bases. V gave up 0 bases and J gave up 2 bases; unmatched junction bases: 6. The germline V gene has CDR1 SGHTS and CDR2 YDEGEE. This CDR3 region has 16 residues.

The V call is TRBV7-9, the J call TRBJ2-7; the D gene could be TRBD1 or TRBD2 (5 bases each). The length of the CDR3 is 13 residues. Germline CDR1 SEHNR, CDR2 FQNEAQ (reference sequence). The V gene lost 7 bases and the J gene lost 0 bases, with 10 bases spanning the gap. CDR3 DNA sequence: TGTGCCAGCACCCGGGACGGCTCCTACGAGCAGTACTTC. It translates to CASTRDGSYEQYF.